The 25 T cell receptor beta chains in this list originate from one sample, sequenced in a study of regulatory T cells in long-lasting Graves disease. Time point denoted: persistent/refractory GD, antithyroid drugs over 5 years with positive TRAb. With RNA extracted from PBMCs as input, the TCR library was made. CDR3-region Arm-PCR and iRepertoire HTBI primers produced the TCR beta libraries. In TCRdb, the multiplex PCR reads were re-called with MiXCR into one record per CDR3 protein. The data contain some 370,000 distinct CDR3 sequences, less than 25% of them seen just once; the ten biggest clones take up less than 25%. Specimen: peripheral blood mononuclear cells (PBMCs), collected when the disease was refractory, from a patient treated with antithyroid drugs. The receptors were gathered from a female donor with Graves disease.

The genes are TRBV5-1 and TRBJ1-1, with D hard to call. Germline V gene data show CDR1 as SGHRS and CDR2 as YFSETQ. Trimming cost V 4 bases and J 7 bases, with 17 bases left between them. The CDR3 is 14 residues long. The CDR3 reads CASSPRDTPIEAFF. The CDR3 DNA reads TGCGCCAGCAGCCCCCGAGACACTCCTATTGAAGCTTTCTTT.

This clonotype was observed a few times. The chain carries TRBV29-1 and TRBJ2-7, with 14 bases fitting TRBD2. CDR3 size: 15 residues. Germline CDR1 reads SQVTM; CDR2 reads ANQGSEA. The J segment lost 4 bases and the V segment lost 4 bases, leaving 6 bases of the junction unmatched. The CDR3 sequence is CSVAGTSGSRYEQYF. CDR3 sequence (DNA): TGCAGCGTTGCCGGGACTAGCGGGAGTCGGTACGAGCAGTACTTC.

This clonotype has more than one count but fewer than ten. This chain connects TRBV30 to TRBJ2-7; D perhaps matches TRBD1 (5 bases). The V gene lost 6 bases and the J gene lost 4 bases, with 19 bases spanning the gap. The CDR3 is 14 amino acids. CDR1 and CDR2 from the germline V gene are GTSNPN and SVGIG (reference sequence). The CDR3 coding sequence is TGTGCCTGCACTCCCTCAATAGACAGATACGAGCAGTACTTC. Translating it yields CACTPSIDRYEQYF.

The sample holds a few counts of this clonotype. This sequence joins TRBV4-3 and TRBJ2-5; possibly TRBD2 for D (8 bases). The CDR3 is 15 residues long. Germline CDR1 is LGHNA and CDR2 is YSLEER. Trimming cost V 4 bases and J 2 bases, with 14 bases left between them. The chain's CDR3 is CASSRREGAQETQYF. The CDR3 DNA follows: TGCGCCAGCAGCCGTCGGGAGGGGGCGCAAGAGACCCAGTACTTC.

V and J are TRBV5-5 and TRBJ1-1; D gene uncertain. V was clipped by 2 bases and J by 0 bases, with 8 bases between them. The CDR3 is 14 residues long. Germline V lookup: CDR1 SGHKS, CDR2 YYEKEE (reference sequence). The CDR3 DNA reads as TGTGCCAGCAGCTTAGAGCTCCTGAACACTGAAGCTTTCTTT. Its translation: CASSLELLNTEAFF.

Regarding this clonotype: Germline and junction disagree at one end, which may indicate a read error. The gene calls are TRBV20-1 and TRBJ2-7; 11 bases fit TRBD2. Germline-derived CDR1 and CDR2 are DFQATT and SNEGSKA (reference sequence). There are 13 residues in the CDR3. The CDR3 coding sequence is TGCGGTGCCGCGACTAGCGGGGTCTACGAGCAGTACTTC. Translation gives CGAATSGVYEQYF.

The sample holds many counts of this clonotype. The chain recombines TRBV28 with TRBJ2-7, with 10 positions matching TRBD1. Trimming took 8 bases from V and 2 from J; bases not matched to a gene: 18. Germline CDR1 reads MDHEN; CDR2 reads SYDVKM. The length of the CDR3 is 18 residues. The CDR3 reads CASSLWEASGTGAYEQYF. In DNA form, the CDR3 reads TGTGCCAGCTCCCTCTGGGAAGCTTCCGGGACAGGGGCCTACGAGCAGTACTTC.

This chain's CDR3 is CASTRAVGEQFF. In DNA form, the CDR3 reads TGTGCCAGCACCCGAGCGGTCGGTGAGCAGTTCTTC. V gene TRBV2 combines with J gene TRBJ2-1; the D gene is possibly TRBD2 (5 bases). Germline assignment: CDR1 SNHLY and CDR2 FYNNEI. CDR3 size: 12 residues. V lost 7 bases and J lost 9, with 13 bases in between.

This chain joins TRBV19 and TRBJ2-1; 10 bases match TRBD2. V dropped 3 bases and J dropped 4; count of bases not matched to a gene: 3. The CDR3 length is 15 residues. CDR1 and CDR2 (germline): LNHDA, SQIVND (reference sequence). This CDR3 reads CASSISSGGYNEQFF. The CDR3 DNA reads TGTGCCAGTAGTATTTCTAGCGGGGGTTACAATGAGCAGTTCTTC.

This clonotype was observed a handful of times. The chain couples TRBV20-1 to TRBJ2-5; possibly TRBD2 for D (6 bases). CDR3 length: 17 amino acids. Germline V gives CDR1 DFQATT, CDR2 SNEGSKA (reference sequence). The V gene lost 6 bases and the J gene lost 1 base, with 24 bases spanning the gap. The DNA for the CDR3 is TGCAGTGCCACGGGGACTCAGGGTTGGGAAACCCAAGAGACCCAGTACTTC. It yields the protein CSATGTQGWETQETQYF.

This clonotype was recorded at least ten times. The chain has TRBV11-2 and TRBJ2-7; 9 bases fit TRBD1. The V segment lost 9 bases and the J segment 5 bases; nucleotides outside the gene matches: 8. CDR3 length: 13 amino acids. Germline values: CDR1 SGHAT, CDR2 FQNNGV. The CDR3 bases are TGTGCCAGTGATGGACAGGGGTCCCACGAGCAGTACTTC. This gives the protein CASDGQGSHEQYF.

This clonotype has a count of ten or more. Written as DNA, the CDR3 is TGTGCCAGCAGCCCACTAGGGTCGCGGGGGAACACCGGGGAGCTGTTTTTT. Amino acids: CASSPLGSRGNTGELFF. The chain has TRBV13 and TRBJ2-2, with D possibly being TRBD2 (6 bases). Germline V gene lookup returns CDR1 PRHDT and CDR2 FYEKMQ (reference sequence). The CDR3 covers 17 residues. Trimming took 5 bases from V and 1 from J, leaving 17 bases between them.

At least ten counts were recorded for this clonotype. The chain has TRBV2 and TRBJ2-2, with unresolved D. Germline V gives CDR1 SNHLY, CDR2 FYNNEI. V lost 2 bases and J lost 8, with 18 bases in between. This CDR3 spans 16 amino acids. The CDR3 sequence is CASSETRWASEGELFF. For the CDR3, the DNA is TGTGCCAGCAGTGAAACCCGTTGGGCTAGTGAGGGGGAGCTGTTTTTT. The complete variable domain, with remaining parts taken from reference TRBV2 and TRBJ2-2, reads EPEVTQTPSHQVTQMGQEVILRCVPISNHLYFYWYRQILGQKVEFLVSFYNNEISEKSEIFDDQFSVERPDGSNFTLKIRSTKLEDSAMYFCASSETRWASEGELFFGEGSRLTVL.

This clonotype came up a few times. The CDR3 nucleotides are TGTGCCAGCACTCCGCCCGCGGGCTACGAGCAGTACTTC. It encodes CASTPPAGYEQYF. The chain couples TRBV7-2 to TRBJ2-7; D possibly corresponds to TRBD2 (5 bases). V gave up 7 bases and J gave up 3 bases, with 13 bases separating them. Germline loops: CDR1 SGHTA, CDR2 FQGNSA. CDR3 length: 13 amino acids.

In its sample, this clonotype was seen once. Mismatch with germline at one junction end may stem from a read error. The chain combines TRBV12-3 or TRBV12-4 with TRBJ2-4; TRBD2 matches at 16 bases. The CDR3 has 15 amino acids. This CDR3 reads CASSSGTSGRAQPFF. The CDR3 DNA reads TGTGCCAGCAGTTCCGGGACTAGCGGGAGGGCCCAACCGTTCTTC.

This clonotype came up a few times. The CDR3, as DNA: TGCGCCAGCAGCCAAGGAACAGGCATCCGCTCCGAGCAGTACTTC. Translating gives CASSQGTGIRSEQYF. This chain uses TRBV4-3 with TRBJ2-7, with D perhaps matching TRBD1 (5 bases). Trimming pared 1 base from V and 6 bases from J, leaving 16 bases between. Germline CDR1 is LGHNA and CDR2 is YSLEER. CDR3 length: 15 residues.

The table lists this clonotype with many counts. The chain employs TRBV20-1 and TRBJ2-5; tentative D call: TRBD2 (5 bases). Germline CDR1 and CDR2: DFQATT and SNEGSKA (reference sequence). The CDR3 loop spans 17 amino acids. V was clipped by 6 bases and J by 0 bases, with 23 bases between them. The CDR3 reads CSAIGMDWLKYQETQYF. DNA of the CDR3: TGCAGTGCCATAGGCATGGACTGGCTAAAGTACCAAGAGACCCAGTACTTC.

This clonotype was counted between two and nine times. This chain links TRBV12-3 or TRBV12-4 with TRBJ2-7, with 8 bases aligning to TRBD1. The CDR3 is 12 amino acids. The ends lost 5 bases at V and 5 bases at J; junction bases unmatched: 2. CDR3 amino acids: CASSQTGDEQYF. The CDR3 DNA reads as TGTGCCAGCAGTCAGACAGGGGACGAGCAGTACTTC.

This clonotype was counted only a few times. The chain has TRBV12-3 or TRBV12-4 and TRBJ2-3, with a weak D call TRBD1 (7 bases). The CDR3 totals 14 residues. The germline V and J ends were trimmed by 3 bases and 10 bases, with 17 bases remaining between them. The chain's CDR3 is CASSLRQGGGAQYF. CDR3 DNA sequence: TGTGCCAGCAGTTTGAGGCAGGGGGGAGGTGCGCAGTATTTT.

The sample holds many counts of this clonotype. This chain links TRBV27 with TRBJ2-7; TRBD1 aligns across 7 bases. The CDR3 is made up of 13 amino acids. Germline V gene sequence: CDR1 MNHEY, CDR2 SMNVEV (reference sequence). With 6 bases clipped from V and 1 base from J, the junction kept 3 bases outside the gene matches. The CDR3 nucleotides are TGTGCCAGCAGCCCGGGACAGTCCTACGAGCAGTACTTC. Translating it yields CASSPGQSYEQYF.

This clonotype was found many times. The genes are TRBV27 and TRBJ2-5, with 10 bases fitting TRBD2. V was clipped by 4 bases and J by 2 bases; unmatched bases: 10. This CDR3 spans 17 amino acids. Looked up from germline, CDR1 is MNHEY and CDR2 is SMNVEV (reference sequence). The CDR3 sequence: CASSSPSAGGRQETQYF. CDR3 coding DNA: TGTGCCAGCAGTTCCCCCTCAGCGGGAGGGCGGCAAGAGACCCAGTACTTC.

A few counts support this clonotype. The V gene is TRBV19, the J gene TRBJ1-5, with unresolved D. Trimming left V 11 bases short and J 3 bases short, with 14 bases between. Looked up from germline, CDR1 is LNHDA and CDR2 is SQIVND (reference sequence). The CDR3 covers 13 residues. CDR3 bases: TGTGCCGCAACCACGGGAGTCAATCAGCCCCAGCATTTT. Amino acids: CAATTGVNQPQHF.

Note on this clonotype: At one end, the junction sequence differs from germline, possibly due to a read error. V gene TRBV19 combines with J gene TRBJ2-5; tentative D call: TRBD2 (5 bases). Germline CDR1 reads LNHDA; CDR2 reads SQIVND (reference sequence). The CDR3 sequence is 12 residues long. The CDR3 sequence is CASTIGGETQYF. The CDR3 DNA reads TGTGCCAGTACTATAGGAGGAGAGACCCAGTACTTC.

The rearrangement uses TRBV20-1 and TRBJ2-7; D perhaps matches TRBD1 (5 bases). CDR1 DFQATT and CDR2 SNEGSKA come from the germline V gene (reference sequence). V lost 6 bases and J lost 6, with 18 bases in between. CDR3 size: 13 residues. CDR3 DNA: TGCAGTGCCAAGGTGACAGAATTGGGCGAGCAGTACTTC. Its protein is CSAKVTELGEQYF.

This CDR3 is CASSLSAGTGNEKLFF. The DNA for the CDR3 is TGTGCCAGCAGTTTATCGGCGGGGACAGGGAATGAAAAACTGTTTTTT. The genes are TRBV27 and TRBJ1-4, with TRBD1 identical over 9 bases. The CDR3 is 16 amino acids. Trimming cost V 0 bases and J 5 bases; bases outside gene matches: 4. CDR1 MNHEY and CDR2 SMNVEV come from the germline V gene (reference sequence).